This T cell receptor beta chain was found in a study of T-cell reconstitution after alpha-beta-depleted transplantation in children. Whole-study findings and limits: About two months after transplant, alpha-beta T cells reportedly came from several hundred expanded graft clones.

Unique molecular identifiers tagged the TCRbeta library. TCRdb reanalysed the PCR reads using MiXCR and keeps one entry per CDR3 protein. The repertoire holds 800,000 to 1,000,000 distinct CDR3 sequences, with about 31% as singletons. A remark on this clonotype: Its antigen is unidentified.

This CDR3 contains 17 residues. J gave up 5 bases and V 0 bases, and 10 bases lay outside the gene matches. Germline V gene data show CDR1 as ENHRY and CDR2 as SYGVKD. This sample comprised PBMCs, mostly from graft donor cells, obtained 360 days after TCRalphabeta/CD19-depleted stem cell transplant. The receptor's source is a boy younger than two who had a stem cell transplant for SCID, so the T cells may come from the graft donor. This chain joins TRBV10-3 and TRBJ2-1; 7 nucleotides match TRBD2. In DNA, the CDR3 is TGTGCCATCAGTGAGTCGAGGAGCGGGGTAAGGGACAATGAGCAGTTCTTC. Amino acids: CAISESRSGVRDNEQFF.